These 2 T cell receptor beta chains were sequenced from one sample in a study of blood T cells in healthy people across ages (dated by TCRdb to between 2014 and 2017). Preparation of the library involved 5' RACE. TCRdb shows the sequencer as Illumina HiSeq 2500. The second PCR ran for roughly 6 to 11 cycles and used a J-beta primer mix along with a sample-barcoded 5' primer. TCRdb redid the processing of the public reads, applying fastp at Q25 and MiXCR, and retained in-frame beta chains. CDR3 protein sequences are deduplicated, and each keeps its most common genes and DNA. This sample lists 600,000 or so distinct CDR3 sequences; under 25% were detected once. 3.5% to 4% of the sample comes from the top ten. Sequencing used blood. These receptors came from a man aged 70 or older in good health.

This clonotype was seen many times. The CDR3 nucleotides read TGCAGTGCGGGGGACAGGGGGACCGATACGCAGTATTTT. Its translation: CSAGDRGTDTQYF. This chain uses TRBV20-1 with TRBJ2-3, with 11 bases fitting TRBD1. This CDR3 contains 13 residues. Trimming took 6 bases from V and 6 from J; bases not matched to a gene: 5. CDR1 is DFQATT, CDR2 SNEGSKA, per germline (reference sequence).

V is TRBV3-1 and J is TRBJ2-1, with a tentative D call TRBD2 (6 bases). The CDR3 is 18 amino acids. V gave up 2 bases and J gave up 4 bases, with 21 bases separating them. Per germline, CDR1 LGHDT and CDR2 YNNKEL (reference sequence). For the CDR3, the DNA is TGTGCCAGCAGCCAACCCGGTATAGTGGGAGGCCAGTACAATGAGCAGTTCTTC. Residues: CASSQPGIVGGQYNEQFF.